This T cell receptor beta chain originates from a study of PD-1 blockade in classical Hodgkin lymphoma. TCRdb's table, derived via immunoSEQ multiplex PCR, lists solely in-frame clones and lacks some. The data hold roughly 40,000 clones, with around 71% observed a single time. This clone showed up just a few times. Every patient had relapsed following autologous stem cell transplantation, and cohorts differed in brentuximab vedotin exposure. The TCR was taken from a human donor with classical Hodgkin lymphoma. Source: peripheral blood mononuclear cells (PBMCs), taken at baseline.

The CDR3 nucleotides are TGTGCCAGCAGCTTATCGACTAGCATTCCCGGGGAGCTGTTTTTT. It codes for CASSLSTSIPGELFF. The V call is TRBV7-3, the J call TRBJ2-2; 7 bases are a match to TRBD2. The CDR3 is 15 residues long. V shed 2 bases, J shed 6 bases, and the junction held 6 bases outside the gene matches. Looked up from germline, CDR1 is SGHTA and CDR2 is FQGTGA.